The 22 T cell receptor beta chains below come from one sample, sequenced in a study of T cell responses to AZD1222 COVID-19 vaccine. Clones were read by immunoSEQ multiplex PCR, and TCRdb kept only the in-frame ones, dropping some. The data show tens of thousands of clones, about 88% seen once. Specimen: peripheral blood, collected on day 0 of AZD1222 vaccination. These receptors originate from an adult in good health.

V and J are TRBV7-8 and TRBJ2-7; D tentatively reads TRBD1 or TRBD2 (6 bases each). Germline assignment: CDR1 SGHVS and CDR2 FQNEAQ. V lost 4 bases, J lost 1 base, and 26 bases lay in between. This CDR3 contains 19 residues. Written as DNA, the CDR3 is TGTGCCAGCAGCTGGAGGGGGGCGTATCCCTCTGAAGGGTCCTACGAGCAGTACTTC. Translated, it gives CASSWRGAYPSEGSYEQYF. Filled out from reference TRBV7-8 and TRBJ2-7, the complete variable domain reads GAGVSQSPRYKVAKRGQDVALRCDPISGHVSLFWYQQALGQGPEFLTYFQNEAQLDKSGLPSDRFFAERPEGSVSTLKIQRTQQEDSAVYLCASSWRGAYPSEGSYEQYFGPGTRLTVT.

V gene TRBV7-2 combines with J gene TRBJ1-4; perhaps TRBD1 as D (5 bases). Germline lookup yields CDR1 SGHTA and CDR2 FQGNSA. The V end was cut by 1 base, the J end by 0 bases, with 6 bases between. The CDR3 runs 15 residues. CDR3 in DNA: TGTGCCAGCAGCTTAGTGGGGGCAACTAATGAAAAACTGTTTTTT. Translated: CASSLVGATNEKLFF.

This clone was seen a single time. The chain uses TRBV4-2 and TRBJ1-1; D ambiguous. CDR3 length: 17 residues. Between the trimmed V and J ends, which lost 0 bases and 4 bases, there was a span of 18 bases. CDR1 and CDR2 (germline): LGHNA, YNFKEQ. CDR3 residues: CASSQDGDTRRGTEAFF. In DNA form, the CDR3 reads TGTGCCAGCAGCCAAGATGGTGACACCCGAAGAGGCACTGAAGCTTTCTTT.

The chain has TRBV5-4 and TRBJ1-1; no definite D call. Germline CDR1 SGHNT, CDR2 YYREEE (reference sequence). V was shortened by 3 bases and J by 1 base, with 10 bases between the two germline ends. CDR3 length: 14 amino acids. The DNA for the CDR3 is TGTGCCAGCAGCTCCACTCGGACGAACACTGAAGCTTTCTTT. Amino acid sequence: CASSSTRTNTEAFF.

This chain links TRBV28 with TRBJ1-2; TRBD1 is a possible D gene (6 bases). Trimming left V 5 bases short and J 6 bases short, with 13 bases between. This CDR3 comprises 13 residues. Germline V gene lookup returns CDR1 MDHEN and CDR2 SYDVKM. CDR3: CASSTTGTNGYTF. In nucleotides, the CDR3 is TGTGCCAGCAGTACTACAGGGACGAATGGCTACACCTTC.

A few counts support this clone. This chain uses TRBV4-2 with TRBJ2-7, with D perhaps matching TRBD1 or TRBD2 (5 bases each). V gave up 3 bases and J gave up 2 bases, with 8 bases separating them. CDR3 length: 13 residues. Germline assignment: CDR1 LGHNA and CDR2 YNFKEQ. The CDR3: CASSQGETYEQYF. In DNA form, the CDR3 reads TGTGCCAGCAGCCAGGGGGAGACCTACGAGCAGTACTTC.

This clone occurred a few times. The chain links TRBV4-3 to TRBJ2-5; 10 nucleotides align to TRBD2. There are 16 residues in the CDR3. The J segment lost 3 bases and the V segment lost 4 bases, leaving 8 bases of the junction unmatched. CDR1 LGHNA and CDR2 YSLEER come from the germline V gene. CDR3 loop: CASSPSGGDWEETQYF. The DNA of the CDR3 is TGCGCCAGCAGCCCTAGCGGGGGTGATTGGGAAGAGACCCAGTACTTC.

The chain employs TRBV30 and TRBJ2-2; D might be TRBD1 (5 bases). The CDR3 is made up of 12 amino acids. The V gene lost 0 bases and the J gene lost 7 bases, with 6 bases spanning the gap. Germline V gene data show CDR1 as GTSNPN and CDR2 as SVGIG (reference sequence). CDR3 nucleotides: TGTGCCTGGAGTGTACAGGTCGGGGAGCTGTTTTTT. Its protein is CAWSVQVGELFF.

The rearrangement uses TRBV25-1 and TRBJ2-2, with D maybe TRBD2 (5 bases). The CDR3 consists of 14 residues. Trimming took 6 bases from V and 0 from J, leaving 8 bases between them. Germline V gene sequence: CDR1 MGHDK, CDR2 SYGVNS. The CDR3 spells CASRGDTNTGELFF. CDR3 DNA sequence: TGTGCCAGCAGGGGAGACACGAACACCGGGGAGCTGTTTTTT.

V is TRBV7-2 and J is TRBJ2-1; the match to TRBD2 covers 7 bases. Germline CDR1 SGHTA, CDR2 FQGNSA. CDR3 length equals 15 residues. The V and J ends lost 4 bases and 5 bases, in that order; junction bases with no gene match: 8. CDR3 amino acids: CASSSGGTTDNEQFF. DNA for the CDR3: TGTGCCAGCAGCTCCGGCGGGACTACCGACAATGAGCAGTTCTTC.

This chain joins TRBV4-3 and TRBJ2-7; D not certain. This CDR3 contains 12 residues. In germline, CDR1 is LGHNA, CDR2 YSLEER. Trimming took off 0 bases at V and 6 bases at J, with 6 bases between the two ends. The CDR3 bases are TGCGCCAGCAGCCAAGAATACGGCGAGCAGTACTTC. Residues: CASSQEYGEQYF.

The gene calls are TRBV2 and TRBJ2-2; TRBD1 might be the D (5 bases). This CDR3 region has 14 residues. Trimming removed 7 bases at V and 4 bases at J, with 13 bases between. The germline V gene has CDR1 SNHLY and CDR2 FYNNEI. CDR3 DNA sequence: TGTGCCAGCATATCAGGGTTTAGCACCGGGGAGCTGTTTTTT. This encodes CASISGFSTGELFF.

The chain uses TRBV27 and TRBJ1-5, with D uncertain. CDR3 length equals 16 residues. Per the germline V gene, CDR1 is MNHEY and CDR2 is SMNVEV (reference sequence). The germline V and J ends were trimmed by 3 bases and 2 bases, with 14 bases remaining between them. CDR3 DNA sequence: TGTGCCAGCAGTTTTCTTGAGGATTTGGGCAATCAGCCCCAGCATTTT. Translating it yields CASSFLEDLGNQPQHF.

This clone was counted once. The chain is built from TRBV5-4 and TRBJ1-1, with a weak D call TRBD1 (5 bases). The CDR3 length is 17 residues. Trimming shortened V by 4 bases and J by 1 base, and 20 bases separated the two germline ends. CDR1 is SGHNT, CDR2 YYREEE, per germline (reference sequence). This CDR3 is CASSPNPQGHSNTEAFF. The CDR3 nucleotides read TGTGCCAGCAGCCCGAACCCGCAGGGTCACTCGAACACTGAAGCTTTCTTT.

This clone occurred once. This sequence joins TRBV11-2 and TRBJ2-3; 8 nucleotides align to TRBD2. The CDR3 runs to 15 residues. CDR1 and CDR2 from the germline V gene are SGHAT and FQNNGV. V lost 5 bases to trimming and J lost 8 bases; unmatched junction nucleotides: 12. In nucleotides, the CDR3 is TGTGCCAGCAGCGGGTTGGGACTAGTGGGTGGTACGCAGTATTTT. Translating it yields CASSGLGLVGGTQYF.

The chain couples TRBV6-6 to TRBJ2-2; D unclear. The V gene's germline CDR1 is MNHNY and CDR2 SVGAGI (reference sequence). Trimming removed 2 bases from V and 11 bases from J, with 6 bases in between. There are 11 residues in the CDR3. The CDR3 is CASSYNSELFF. The CDR3 region has the DNA TGTGCCAGCAGTTACAATTCTGAGCTGTTTTTT.

The chain carries TRBV2 and TRBJ2-1; possible D gene TRBD1, 5 bases. Trimming removed 5 bases from V and 7 bases from J, with 9 bases in between. The CDR3 is 12 amino acids. Germline V lookup: CDR1 SNHLY, CDR2 FYNNEI. DNA for the CDR3: TGTGCCAGCAGTAGGGGCCAGAATGAGCAGTTCTTC. Protein: CASSRGQNEQFF. Combining the CDR3 with reference TRBV2 and TRBJ2-1 gives the whole variable domain EPEVTQTPSHQVTQMGQEVILRCVPISNHLYFYWYRQILGQKVEFLVSFYNNEISEKSEIFDDQFSVERPDGSNFTLKIRSTKLEDSAMYFCASSRGQNEQFFGPGTRLTVL.

This clone showed up just once. The rearrangement joins TRBV4-2 to TRBJ1-1; possible D gene TRBD1, 6 bases. This CDR3 is 15 amino acids long. Germline values: CDR1 LGHNA, CDR2 YNFKEQ. V lost 4 bases and J 2 bases, leaving 14 bases between the germline ends. CDR3 sequence (DNA): TGTGCCAGCAGCCTCAGGGGATTGATAAACACTGAAGCTTTCTTT. Protein sequence: CASSLRGLINTEAFF.

The chain has TRBV30 and TRBJ1-3; TRBD1 agrees at 7 bases. After removal of 1 base from V and 4 bases from J, the junction contained 4 bases not matched to a gene. The CDR3 totals 14 residues. CDR1 is GTSNPN, CDR2 SVGIG, per germline (reference sequence). The DNA of the CDR3 is TGTGCCTGGAGTGAGGGGGCGCAAGGAAACACCATATATTTT. It is translated as CAWSEGAQGNTIYF.

V usage is TRBV19 and J usage is TRBJ1-6; D remains unclear. Germline CDR1 LNHDA, CDR2 SQIVND (reference sequence). Trimming shortened V by 3 bases and J by 9 bases, and 12 bases separated the two germline ends. The length of the CDR3 is 14 residues. The CDR3 coding sequence is TGTGCCAGTAGTATGGGGAGGGATGGTTCACCCCTCCACTTT. Its translation is CASSMGRDGSPLHF.

The rearrangement joins TRBV6-5 to TRBJ1-1; TRBD1 is a possible D gene (5 bases). This CDR3 has 15 residues. Germline V gene sequence: CDR1 MNHEY, CDR2 SVGAGI. Trimming took off 0 bases at V and 0 bases at J, with 8 bases between the two ends. The CDR3 reads CASSYSNRLNTEAFF. The DNA for the CDR3 is TGTGCCAGCAGTTACTCGAACAGGCTGAACACTGAAGCTTTCTTT.

This chain connects TRBV12-3 or TRBV12-4 to TRBJ1-2, with 7 bases fitting TRBD1. The V segment lost 8 bases and the J segment 4 bases; nucleotides outside the gene matches: 1. This CDR3 is built from 11 residues. CDR3 sequence (DNA): TGTGCCAGCGGGACAGCCTATGGCTACACCTTC. Amino acid sequence: CASGTAYGYTF.